The 29 T cell receptor beta chains reported below all come from one sample, sequenced in a study of blood T cell repertoires in COVID-19. Clones were read by immunoSEQ multiplex PCR, and TCRdb kept only the in-frame ones, dropping some. The sample includes over 250,000 clones, 91% seen only once; the top ten take about 2%. The sequenced sample consisted of peripheral blood. The receptors were sampled from a woman aged 25-40 years with COVID-19, enrolled during active disease.

This clone came up a few times. This sequence joins TRBV5-4 and TRBJ1-1; a weak D match, TRBD1 (5 bases). With 4 bases removed from V and 7 bases from J, the gap between germline ends came to 11 bases. The germline V gene encodes CDR1 SGHNT and CDR2 YYREEE (reference sequence). The CDR3 has 12 amino acids. The CDR3 region is CASSIDSIEAFF. CDR3 coding DNA: TGTGCCAGCAGCATAGACAGTATTGAAGCTTTCTTT.

The chain couples TRBV24-1 to TRBJ1-5, with no clear D. V gave up 4 bases and J gave up 1 base, with 13 bases separating them. This CDR3 is 16 amino acids long. Germline V gene data show CDR1 as KGHDR and CDR2 as SFDVKD. CDR3 sequence: CATSDPRGGSNQPQHF. The DNA of the CDR3 is TGTGCCACCAGTGACCCCCGTGGCGGGAGCAATCAGCCCCAGCATTTT.

The rearrangement links TRBV10-2 to TRBJ1-4; D is unresolved. The CDR3 length is 14 residues. CDR1 is WSHSY and CDR2 is SAAADI in the germline V gene. Trimming stripped 3 bases from V and 6 bases from J, with 11 bases between. Here the CDR3 DNA reads TGCGCCAGCAGTGAACCGGGGAGCTATGAAAAACTGTTTTTT. Its protein product is CASSEPGSYEKLFF.

This clone was found once. The V gene is TRBV3-1 (or the pseudogene TRBV3-2), the J gene TRBJ1-1; possibly TRBD1 for D (6 bases). The germline V gene encodes CDR1 LGHDT and CDR2 YNNKEL (reference sequence). Trimming shortened V by 4 bases and J by 0 bases, and 6 bases separated the two germline ends. This CDR3 is 13 amino acids long. CDR3 DNA: TGTGCCAGCAGCCGGACAGTGAACACTGAAGCTTTCTTT. This sequence encodes CASSRTVNTEAFF.

The chain is built from TRBV6-5 and TRBJ2-5, with D uncertain. CDR1 and CDR2 (germline): MNHEY, SVGAGI. V was pared by 3 bases and J by 5 bases, with 13 bases between. This CDR3 has 14 amino acids. This CDR3 is CASSYQDAEETQYF. CDR3 nucleotide sequence: TGTGCCAGCAGTTATCAAGACGCGGAGGAGACCCAGTACTTC.

The chain is built from TRBV5-1 and TRBJ2-7, with D perhaps TRBD1 (6 bases). This CDR3 is built from 15 residues. V lost 0 bases, J lost 3 bases, and 13 bases lay in between. Germline CDR1 and CDR2: SGHRS and YFSETQ. The DNA for the CDR3 is TGCGCCAGCAGCTTGGGAATAGGACAGCACTACGAGCAGTACTTC. Protein: CASSLGIGQHYEQYF.

The gene calls are TRBV3-1 (or the pseudogene TRBV3-2) and TRBJ1-4, with D uncertain. CDR3 length equals 14 residues. Germline V gene data show CDR1 as LGHDT and CDR2 as YNNKEL (reference sequence). V lost 0 bases to trimming and J lost 8 bases, with 10 bases between them. The CDR3 DNA reads TGTGCCAGCAGCCAAGATAGGGAGGGCGAAAAACTGTTTTTT. Its translation is CASSQDREGEKLFF.

Comment on this clone: Distinct nucleotide sequences in the sample also encode this CDR3. The genes are TRBV11-2 and TRBJ1-1; tentatively, D is TRBD1 (6 bases). Trimming pared 6 bases from V and 3 bases from J, leaving 11 bases between. The germline CDR1 and CDR2 sequences are SGHAT and FQNNGV. This CDR3 has 13 residues. CDR3 protein: CASSWGRDTEAFF. CDR3 nucleotide sequence: TGTGCCAGCAGTTGGGGGCGGGACACTGAAGCTTTCTTT.

CDR3: CASSQDLRTSGDNEQFF. The CDR3 DNA reads TGCGCCAGCAGCCAAGATCTCCGGACTAGCGGGGACAATGAGCAGTTCTTC. This chain connects TRBV4-1 to TRBJ2-1; 12 bases are a match to TRBD2. CDR3 length: 17 residues. V lost 0 bases to trimming and J lost 5 bases; unmatched junction nucleotides: 5. Germline CDR1 reads MGHRA; CDR2 reads YSYEKL.

This sequence joins TRBV6-5 and TRBJ2-3; D not certain. Germline CDR1 reads MNHEY; CDR2 reads SVGAGI. The length of the CDR3 is 14 residues. Trimming cost V 6 bases and J 4 bases, with 14 bases left between them. The CDR3 sequence: CASSVVFAADTQYF. The CDR3 DNA reads as TGTGCCAGCAGCGTCGTGTTTGCGGCAGATACGCAGTATTTT.

The chain recombines TRBV5-6 with TRBJ1-2, with D hard to call. This CDR3 region has 13 residues. Trimming removed 0 bases from V and 5 bases from J, with 8 bases in between. CDR1 and CDR2 from the germline V gene are SGHDT and YYEEEE. CDR3: CASSLDRVYGYTF. The CDR3, as DNA: TGTGCCAGCAGCTTGGACCGAGTATATGGCTACACCTTC.

This rearrangement joins TRBV10-3 to TRBJ2-5, with TRBD1 matching over 9 bases. With V trimmed by 6 bases and J by 3 bases, 8 bases remained unmatched. The CDR3 contains 15 residues. Germline V lookup: CDR1 ENHRY, CDR2 SYGVKD. The CDR3 DNA is TGTGCCATCAGGGGATCTACAGGGGGCGAAGAGACCCAGTACTTC. Translating it yields CAIRGSTGGEETQYF.

This rearrangement joins TRBV27 to TRBJ2-1; D might be TRBD2 (6 bases). The germline gives CDR1 MNHEY, CDR2 SMNVEV (reference sequence). V lost 4 bases to trimming and J lost 5 bases, with 9 bases between them. CDR3 length: 13 amino acids. The CDR3 sequence is CASSYGLNNEQFF. The CDR3 nucleotides read TGTGCCAGCAGTTACGGACTAAACAATGAGCAGTTCTTC.

This clone has just one count. The CDR3 reads CASIYSGTDYNSPLHF. CDR3 coding DNA: TGTGCCAGCATATATTCCGGGACAGATTATAATTCACCCCTCCACTTT. The rearrangement links TRBV28 to TRBJ1-6; TRBD1 matches at 7 bases. The CDR3 length is 16 residues. Germline assignment: CDR1 MDHEN and CDR2 SYDVKM. The J segment lost 4 bases and the V segment lost 7 bases, leaving 10 bases of the junction unmatched.

The rearrangement joins TRBV12-3 or TRBV12-4 to TRBJ2-5; D is perhaps TRBD2 (5 bases). The CDR3 has 13 amino acids. The germline V and J ends were trimmed by 10 bases and 0 bases, with 12 bases remaining between them. This chain's CDR3 is CATARADQETQYF. CDR3 nucleotides: TGTGCCACCGCGCGGGCAGACCAAGAGACCCAGTACTTC.

The chain recombines TRBV30 with TRBJ2-7, with TRBD1 matching 9 bases. V lost 5 bases, J lost 1 base, and 6 bases stayed unmatched. This CDR3 spans 14 amino acids. Per germline, CDR1 GTSNPN and CDR2 SVGIG (reference sequence). In DNA, the CDR3 is TGTGCCTGGGTAGGACAGGGGCGATCCTACGAGCAGTACTTC. Amino acid sequence: CAWVGQGRSYEQYF.

This sequence joins TRBV12-5 and TRBJ2-7; 9 bases are shared with TRBD1. The CDR3 is 16 amino acids. CDR1 LGHNT and CDR2 FRNRAP come from the germline V gene. The ends lost 4 bases at V and 3 bases at J; junction bases unmatched: 10. CDR3 bases: TGTGCTAGTGGTTCCGAAGTGGGGACAGGGATCTACGAGCAGTACTTC. It yields the protein CASGSEVGTGIYEQYF.

This clone has just a few counts. The gene calls are TRBV10-3 and TRBJ1-4; possibly TRBD1 for D (6 bases). Trimming took 4 bases from V and 5 from J, leaving 14 bases between them. CDR1 is ENHRY and CDR2 is SYGVKD in the germline V gene. The CDR3 covers 15 residues. CDR3 nucleotide sequence: TGTGCCATCAGTGGCACCGGGACATTAAATGAAAAACTGTTTTTT. The encoded protein is CAISGTGTLNEKLFF.

This clone is a singleton in its sample. V usage is TRBV2 and J usage is TRBJ2-1; TRBD1 matches 10 bases. Per the germline V gene, CDR1 is SNHLY and CDR2 is FYNNEI. This CDR3 contains 12 residues. Trimming at V came to 6 bases and at J to 8 bases, leaving 1 base not matched to a gene. CDR3 amino acids: CASRDRGYEQFF. DNA of the CDR3: TGTGCCAGCAGGGACAGGGGGTATGAGCAGTTCTTC.

This chain joins TRBV7-9 and TRBJ1-1, with 7 bases lining up with TRBD1. J gave up 1 base and V 7 bases, and 6 bases lay outside the gene matches. CDR1 SEHNR and CDR2 FQNEAQ come from the germline V gene (reference sequence). This CDR3 has 14 amino acids. CDR3 bases: TGTGCCAGCACCAAGGGACAGACGAACACTGAAGCTTTCTTT. Its translation: CASTKGQTNTEAFF.

This rearrangement joins TRBV27 to TRBJ2-2; 9 bases map to TRBD2. Germline CDR1 reads MNHEY; CDR2 reads SMNVEV (reference sequence). The V and J ends lost 3 bases and 5 bases, in that order; junction bases with no gene match: 10. The CDR3 length is 17 residues. The CDR3: CASSFSSGMGSTGELFF. For the CDR3, the DNA is TGTGCCAGCAGTTTTTCTAGCGGGATGGGAAGTACCGGGGAGCTGTTTTTT.

V and J are TRBV19 and TRBJ1-3; 8 bases match TRBD1. CDR1 and CDR2 from the germline V gene are LNHDA and SQIVND (reference sequence). V lost 4 bases to trimming and J lost 1 base; unmatched junction nucleotides: 6. The CDR3 is 16 residues long. The CDR3 loop reads CASSRDRISSGNTIYF. DNA for the CDR3: TGTGCCAGTAGTAGGGACAGGATTTCGTCTGGAAACACCATATATTTT.

The chain couples TRBV28 to TRBJ1-2; a weak D match, TRBD1 (5 bases). This CDR3 region has 14 residues. Germline-derived CDR1 and CDR2 are MDHEN and SYDVKM. V was cut by 7 bases and J by 4 bases, with 16 bases left in between. The CDR3 loop reads CASKEVRGGYGYTF. The CDR3 region has the DNA TGTGCCAGCAAAGAAGTTAGGGGCGGCTATGGCTACACCTTC.

The chain carries TRBV6-6 and TRBJ2-1; 9 bases agree with TRBD1. Germline loops: CDR1 MNHNY, CDR2 SVGAGI (reference sequence). The CDR3 spans 12 residues. J was trimmed by 6 bases and V by 8 bases; bases with no gene match: 2. CDR3: CASLTGGNEQFF. The CDR3 DNA is TGTGCCAGCCTGACAGGGGGCAATGAGCAGTTCTTC.

V gene TRBV28 combines with J gene TRBJ1-4, with 7 bases matching TRBD1. Germline lookup yields CDR1 MDHEN and CDR2 SYDVKM. CDR3 length equals 15 residues. Germline trimming cut 4 bases from V and 2 bases from J; bases unmatched to any gene: 4. The CDR3 sequence: CASSSDRATNEKLFF. The CDR3 nucleotides are TGTGCCAGCAGTTCCGACAGGGCTACTAATGAAAAACTGTTTTTT.

The V gene is TRBV28, the J gene TRBJ2-7; TRBD2 is a possible D gene (7 bases). CDR3 length equals 17 residues. Germline lookup yields CDR1 MDHEN and CDR2 SYDVKM. The V end lost 7 bases, the J end lost 5 bases, and 27 bases lay between the germline ends. CDR3 DNA: TGTGCCAGCACCACCCTTGAGGGGGGGCGGCTTATCGACGAGCAGTACTTC. Amino acids: CASTTLEGGRLIDEQYF.

V is TRBV7-9 and J is TRBJ1-2, with 7 bases that match TRBD1. The ends lost 5 bases at V and 4 bases at J; junction bases unmatched: 13. CDR3 length equals 16 residues. Germline lookup yields CDR1 SEHNR and CDR2 FQNEAQ (reference sequence). The CDR3 protein is CASSGMAGTAIYGYTF. The CDR3 DNA reads TGTGCCAGCAGCGGAATGGCCGGGACAGCTATCTATGGCTACACCTTC.

The count of this clone is one. This rearrangement joins TRBV11-2 to TRBJ2-7; TRBD2 aligns across 12 bases. The germline V gene has CDR1 SGHAT and CDR2 FQNNGV. This CDR3 spans 15 amino acids. V was clipped by 5 bases and J by 1 base; unmatched bases: 3. CDR3 sequence (DNA): TGTGCCAGCAGCCCAGGACTAGCGGGGTCCTACGAGCAGTACTTC. Its protein product is CASSPGLAGSYEQYF.

The gene calls are TRBV6-5 and TRBJ1-6; D may be TRBD1 (5 bases). CDR1 MNHEY and CDR2 SVGAGI come from the germline V gene. The CDR3 is made up of 16 amino acids. Trimming left V 4 bases short and J 3 bases short, with 13 bases between. The CDR3 nucleotides are TGTGCCAGCAGTTCTCTCCTTCAGGGCTATAATTCACCCCTCCACTTT. This codes for CASSSLLQGYNSPLHF.